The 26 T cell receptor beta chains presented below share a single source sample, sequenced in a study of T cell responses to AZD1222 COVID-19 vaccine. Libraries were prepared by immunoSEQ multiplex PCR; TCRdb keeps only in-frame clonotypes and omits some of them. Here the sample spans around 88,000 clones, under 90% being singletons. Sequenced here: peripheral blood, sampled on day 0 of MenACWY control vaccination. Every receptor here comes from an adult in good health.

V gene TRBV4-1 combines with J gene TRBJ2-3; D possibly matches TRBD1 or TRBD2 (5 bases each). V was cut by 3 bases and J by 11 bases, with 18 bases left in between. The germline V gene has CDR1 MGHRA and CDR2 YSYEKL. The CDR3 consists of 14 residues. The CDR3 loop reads CASSQDLGDAGQYF. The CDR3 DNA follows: TGCGCCAGCAGCCAGGATTTAGGGGACGCAGGGCAGTATTTT.

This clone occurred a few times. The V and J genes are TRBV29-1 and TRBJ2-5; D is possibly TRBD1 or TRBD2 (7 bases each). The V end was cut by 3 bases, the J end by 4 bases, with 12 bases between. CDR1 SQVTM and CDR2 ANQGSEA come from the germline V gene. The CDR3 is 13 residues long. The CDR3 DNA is TGCAGCGTTGAGGGGAGGGGGCCAGAGACCCAGTACTTC. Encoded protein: CSVEGRGPETQYF.

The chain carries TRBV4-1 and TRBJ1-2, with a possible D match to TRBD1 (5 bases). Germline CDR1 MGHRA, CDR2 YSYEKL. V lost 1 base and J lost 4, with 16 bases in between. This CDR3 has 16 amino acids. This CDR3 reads CASSQALAQGFYGYTF. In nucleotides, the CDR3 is TGCGCCAGCAGCCAAGCCCTCGCTCAGGGATTCTATGGCTACACCTTC.

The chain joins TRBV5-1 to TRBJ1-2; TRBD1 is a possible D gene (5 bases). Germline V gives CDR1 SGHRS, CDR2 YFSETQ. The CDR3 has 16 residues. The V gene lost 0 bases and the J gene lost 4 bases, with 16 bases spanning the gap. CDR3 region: CASSLAPVGGAYGYTF. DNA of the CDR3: TGCGCCAGCAGCTTGGCCCCGGTTGGGGGAGCCTATGGCTACACCTTC.

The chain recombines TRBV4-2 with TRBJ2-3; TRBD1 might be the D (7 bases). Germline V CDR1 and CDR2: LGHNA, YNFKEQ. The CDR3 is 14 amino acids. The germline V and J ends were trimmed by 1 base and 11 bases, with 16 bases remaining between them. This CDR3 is CASSQGQGGSEQYF. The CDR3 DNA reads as TGTGCCAGCAGCCAAGGGCAGGGGGGATCTGAGCAGTATTTT.

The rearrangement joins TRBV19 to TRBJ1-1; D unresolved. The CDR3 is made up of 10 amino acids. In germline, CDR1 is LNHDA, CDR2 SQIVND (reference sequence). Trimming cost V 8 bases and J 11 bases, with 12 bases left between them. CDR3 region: CASHRSEAFF. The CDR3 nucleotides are TGTGCCAGTCATAGGTCAGAGGCTTTCTTT.

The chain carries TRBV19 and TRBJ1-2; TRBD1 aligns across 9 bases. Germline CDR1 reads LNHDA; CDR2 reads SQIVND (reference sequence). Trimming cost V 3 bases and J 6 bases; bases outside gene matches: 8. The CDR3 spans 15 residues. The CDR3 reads CASSISGTGRNGYTF. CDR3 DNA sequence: TGTGCCAGTAGTATTTCGGGGACAGGGCGGAATGGCTACACCTTC.

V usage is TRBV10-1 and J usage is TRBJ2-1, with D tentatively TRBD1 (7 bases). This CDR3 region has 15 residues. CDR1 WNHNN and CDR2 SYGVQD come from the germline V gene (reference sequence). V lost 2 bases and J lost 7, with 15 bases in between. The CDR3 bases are TGCGCCAGCAGTGAGCACAGGGGAGGCCTGAATGAGCAGTTCTTC. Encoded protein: CASSEHRGGLNEQFF.

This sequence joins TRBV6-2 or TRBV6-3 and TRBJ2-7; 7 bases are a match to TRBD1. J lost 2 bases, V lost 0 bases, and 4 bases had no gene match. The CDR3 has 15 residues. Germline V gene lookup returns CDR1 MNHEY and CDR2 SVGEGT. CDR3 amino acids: CASSYSPDRAYEQYF. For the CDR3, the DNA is TGTGCCAGCAGTTACTCCCCAGACAGGGCCTACGAGCAGTACTTC.

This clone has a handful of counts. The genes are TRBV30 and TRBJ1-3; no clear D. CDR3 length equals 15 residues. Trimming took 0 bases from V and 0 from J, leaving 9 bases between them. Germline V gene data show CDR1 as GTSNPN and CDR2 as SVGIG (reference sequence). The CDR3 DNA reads TGTGCCTGGAGTGTAGACCTACACTCTGGAAACACCATATATTTT. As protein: CAWSVDLHSGNTIYF.

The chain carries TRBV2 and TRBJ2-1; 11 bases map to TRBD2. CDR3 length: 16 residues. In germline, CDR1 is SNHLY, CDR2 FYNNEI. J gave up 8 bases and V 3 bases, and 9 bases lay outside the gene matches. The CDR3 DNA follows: TGTGCCAGCAGTGATGCTAGCGGGGGGACTTACTATGAGCAGTTCTTC. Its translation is CASSDASGGTYYEQFF.

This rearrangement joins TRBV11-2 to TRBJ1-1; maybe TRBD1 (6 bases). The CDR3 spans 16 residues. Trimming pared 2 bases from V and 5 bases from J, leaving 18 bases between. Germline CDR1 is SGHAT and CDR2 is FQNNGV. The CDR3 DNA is TGTGCCAGCAGCTTAACGTCTTGGGGGGCCACGACTGAAGCTTTCTTT. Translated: CASSLTSWGATTEAFF.

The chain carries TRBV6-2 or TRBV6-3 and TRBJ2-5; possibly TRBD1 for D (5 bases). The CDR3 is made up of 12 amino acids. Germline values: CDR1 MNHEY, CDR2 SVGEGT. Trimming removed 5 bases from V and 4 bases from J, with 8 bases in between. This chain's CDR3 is CASSGAAETQYF. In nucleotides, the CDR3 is TGTGCCAGCAGTGGGGCGGCAGAGACCCAGTACTTC.

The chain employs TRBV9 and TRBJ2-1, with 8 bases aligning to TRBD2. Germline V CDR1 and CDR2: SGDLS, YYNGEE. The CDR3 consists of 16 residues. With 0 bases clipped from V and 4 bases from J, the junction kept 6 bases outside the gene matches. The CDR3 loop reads CASSVEGGGPYNEQFF. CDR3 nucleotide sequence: TGTGCCAGCAGCGTAGAAGGCGGGGGGCCTTACAATGAGCAGTTCTTC.

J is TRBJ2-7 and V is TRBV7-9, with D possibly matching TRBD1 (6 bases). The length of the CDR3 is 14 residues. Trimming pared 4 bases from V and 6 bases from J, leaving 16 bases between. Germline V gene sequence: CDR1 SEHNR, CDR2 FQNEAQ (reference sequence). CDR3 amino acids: CASSSTGLWGEQYF. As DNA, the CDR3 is TGTGCCAGCAGCTCAACAGGGCTTTGGGGCGAGCAGTACTTC.

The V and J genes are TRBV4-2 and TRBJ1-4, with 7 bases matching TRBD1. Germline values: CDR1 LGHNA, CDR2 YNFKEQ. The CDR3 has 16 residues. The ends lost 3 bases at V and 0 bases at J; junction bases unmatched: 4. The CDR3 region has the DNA TGTGCCAGCAGCCAGGGGGACAGCTCAACTAATGAAAAACTGTTTTTT. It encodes CASSQGDSSTNEKLFF.

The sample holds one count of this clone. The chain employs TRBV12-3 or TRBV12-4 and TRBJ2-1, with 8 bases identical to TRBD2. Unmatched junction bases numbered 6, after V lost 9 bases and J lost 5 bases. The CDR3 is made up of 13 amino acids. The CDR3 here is CASYGGANNEQFF. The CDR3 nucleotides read TGTGCCAGTTACGGGGGGGCAAACAATGAGCAGTTCTTC.

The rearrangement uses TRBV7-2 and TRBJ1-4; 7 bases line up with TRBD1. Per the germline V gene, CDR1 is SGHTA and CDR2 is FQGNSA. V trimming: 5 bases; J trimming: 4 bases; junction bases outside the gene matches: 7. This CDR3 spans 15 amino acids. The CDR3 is CASSLGDRDNEKLFF. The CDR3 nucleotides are TGTGCCAGCAGCCTAGGGGACAGAGATAATGAAAAACTGTTTTTT.

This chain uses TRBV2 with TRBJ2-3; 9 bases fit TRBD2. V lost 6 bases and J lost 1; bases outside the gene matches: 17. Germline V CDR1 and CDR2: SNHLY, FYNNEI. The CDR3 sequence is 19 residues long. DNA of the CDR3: TGTGCCAGCAGCCAAACCTCCTGGCGGGGGGGCCGGGGCACAGATACGCAGTATTTT. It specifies CASSQTSWRGGRGTDTQYF. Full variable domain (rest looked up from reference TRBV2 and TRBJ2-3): EPEVTQTPSHQVTQMGQEVILRCVPISNHLYFYWYRQILGQKVEFLVSFYNNEISEKSEIFDDQFSVERPDGSNFTLKIRSTKLEDSAMYFCASSQTSWRGGRGTDTQYFGPGTRLTVL.

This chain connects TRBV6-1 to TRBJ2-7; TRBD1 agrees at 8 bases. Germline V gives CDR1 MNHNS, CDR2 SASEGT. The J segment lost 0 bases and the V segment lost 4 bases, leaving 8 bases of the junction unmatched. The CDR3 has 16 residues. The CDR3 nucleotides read TGTGCCAGCAGTGTTCCCCGGACAGGGAGCTCCTACGAGCAGTACTTC. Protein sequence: CASSVPRTGSSYEQYF.

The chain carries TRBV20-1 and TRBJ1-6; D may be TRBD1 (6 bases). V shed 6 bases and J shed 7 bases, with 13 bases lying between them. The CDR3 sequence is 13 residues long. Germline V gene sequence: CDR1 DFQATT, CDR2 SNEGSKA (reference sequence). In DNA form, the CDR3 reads TGCAGTGCGAGTCAGGGGTTAAATTCACCCCTCCACTTT. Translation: CSASQGLNSPLHF.

Here the CDR3 DNA reads TGTGCCAGCAGCCAAGGGGCTGAGCAGTACTTC. Amino acids: CASSQGAEQYF. The rearrangement joins TRBV3-1 (or the pseudogene TRBV3-2) to TRBJ2-7; D uncertain. The CDR3 is made up of 11 amino acids. Trimming removed 1 base at V and 7 bases at J, with 5 bases between. Germline V CDR1 and CDR2: LGHDT, YNNKEL (reference sequence).

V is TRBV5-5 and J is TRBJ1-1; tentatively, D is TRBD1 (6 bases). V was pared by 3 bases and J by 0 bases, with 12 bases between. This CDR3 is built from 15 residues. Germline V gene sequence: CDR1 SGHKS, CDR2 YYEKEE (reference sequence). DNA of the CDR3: TGTGCCAGCAGCTCCCATGGACAGATGAACACTGAAGCTTTCTTT. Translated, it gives CASSSHGQMNTEAFF.

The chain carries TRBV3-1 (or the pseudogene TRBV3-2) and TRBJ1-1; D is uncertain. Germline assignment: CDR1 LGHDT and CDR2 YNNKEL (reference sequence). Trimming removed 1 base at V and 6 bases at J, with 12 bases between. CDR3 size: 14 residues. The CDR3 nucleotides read TGTGCCAGCAGCCAAGTCGACTCTCTCTCTGAAGCTTTCTTT. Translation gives CASSQVDSLSEAFF.

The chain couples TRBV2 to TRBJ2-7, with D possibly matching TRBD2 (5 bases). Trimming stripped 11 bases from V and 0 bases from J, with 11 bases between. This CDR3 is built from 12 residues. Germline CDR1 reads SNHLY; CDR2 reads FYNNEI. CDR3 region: CALGGSSYEQYF. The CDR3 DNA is TGTGCCTTAGGAGGCAGCTCCTACGAGCAGTACTTC.

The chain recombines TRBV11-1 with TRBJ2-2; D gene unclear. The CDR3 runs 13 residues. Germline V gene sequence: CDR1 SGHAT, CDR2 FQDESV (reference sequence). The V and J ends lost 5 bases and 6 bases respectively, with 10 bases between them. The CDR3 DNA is TGTGCCAGCAGCCCCGGGCTGTCCGGGGAGCTGTTTTTT. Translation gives CASSPGLSGELFF.